A single sample is the source of the 23 T cell receptor beta chains below, sequenced in a study of blood T cell repertoires in COVID-19. Data came from immunoSEQ multiplex PCR; TCRdb stores just in-frame clones and leaves some out. The repertoire consists of roughly 63,000 clones, with 79% occurring once and the leading ten covering more than 30%. The sample was peripheral blood. The receptors stem from a human donor in a cohort sampled during active COVID-19.

V gene TRBV4-3 combines with J gene TRBJ1-2; tentatively, D is TRBD1 (5 bases). V was trimmed by 0 bases and J by 6 bases, leaving 14 bases between them. Per germline, CDR1 LGHNA and CDR2 YSLEER. The CDR3 loop spans 15 amino acids. CDR3 protein: CASSQEMAKGNGYTF. In nucleotides, the CDR3 is TGCGCCAGCAGCCAAGAGATGGCTAAGGGGAATGGCTACACCTTC.

The chain recombines TRBV18 with TRBJ2-7; 8 nucleotides line up with TRBD2. Germline-derived CDR1 and CDR2 are KGHSH and LQKENI. The CDR3 contains 15 residues. J lost 2 bases, V lost 0 bases, and 3 bases had no gene match. The CDR3 DNA reads TGTGCCAGCTCACCACCGACCGGGAGGGCCTACGAGCAGTACTTC. It specifies CASSPPTGRAYEQYF.

This clone has only a few counts. V gene TRBV7-2 combines with J gene TRBJ1-3; no definite D call. Germline assignment: CDR1 SGHTA and CDR2 FQGNSA. CDR3 length: 15 residues. V was trimmed by 2 bases and J by 3 bases, leaving 11 bases between them. The CDR3 DNA is TGTGCCAGCAGCTTACTACACGGGGTTGGAAACACCATATATTTT. This translates into CASSLLHGVGNTIYF.

This chain uses TRBV7-2 with TRBJ2-1; D is possibly TRBD1 (6 bases). Germline-derived CDR1 and CDR2 are SGHTA and FQGNSA. V lost 6 bases and J 0 bases, leaving 15 bases between the germline ends. The CDR3 has 16 amino acids. CDR3 nucleotide sequence: TGTGCCAGCAGGGGGGCGCGGCGGAGCTCCTACAATGAGCAGTTCTTC. This sequence encodes CASRGARRSSYNEQFF.

The CDR3 DNA reads as TGCGCCAGCAGTCGAAGGGGGAGGAACACTGAAGCTTTCTTT. As protein: CASSRRGRNTEAFF. This sequence joins TRBV10-2 and TRBJ1-1; perhaps TRBD1 as D (6 bases). The CDR3 loop spans 14 amino acids. Trimming stripped 5 bases from V and 1 base from J, with 11 bases between. Germline assignment: CDR1 WSHSY and CDR2 SAAADI.

The chain has TRBV3-1 (or the pseudogene TRBV3-2) and TRBJ2-5; TRBD2 agrees at 10 bases. Germline V CDR1 and CDR2: LGHDT, YNNKEL (reference sequence). This CDR3 region has 17 residues. After removal of 3 bases from V and 5 bases from J, the junction contained 12 bases not matched to a gene. CDR3 bases: TGTGCCAGCAGCCAGGCACGAGCGGGAGGGTGGGGGGAGACCCAGTACTTC. Translated, it gives CASSQARAGGWGETQYF.

The chain uses TRBV4-1 and TRBJ2-1, with D perhaps TRBD2 (6 bases). Germline CDR1 and CDR2: MGHRA and YSYEKL. The CDR3 length is 17 residues. V gave up 0 bases and J gave up 7 bases, with 19 bases separating them. The CDR3 reads CASSQDPGSDLGNEQFF. The DNA of the CDR3 is TGCGCCAGCAGCCAAGATCCCGGGAGCGATTTGGGAAATGAGCAGTTCTTC.

V and J are TRBV6-2 or TRBV6-3 and TRBJ2-3; 10 bases are a match to TRBD2. The CDR3 extends over 13 amino acids. Germline assignment: CDR1 MNHEY and CDR2 SVGEGT. With V trimmed by 5 bases and J by 4 bases, 0 bases remained unmatched. CDR3 nucleotide sequence: TGTGCCAGCAGTAGCGGGAGGGCAGATACGCAGTATTTT. This gives the protein CASSSGRADTQYF.

The chain recombines TRBV11-3 with TRBJ2-7; the match to TRBD1 covers 7 bases. The J segment lost 2 bases and the V segment lost 5 bases, leaving 9 bases of the junction unmatched. Germline loops: CDR1 SGHNT, CDR2 YENEEA. The CDR3 has 15 amino acids. CDR3 DNA sequence: TGTGCCAGCAGCCGAACAATGGGACAGACCTACGAGCAGTACTTC. This translates into CASSRTMGQTYEQYF.

This clone was counted a few times. V is TRBV3-1 (or the pseudogene TRBV3-2) and J is TRBJ1-4; perhaps TRBD1 as D (6 bases). Trimming removed 5 bases at V and 7 bases at J, with 14 bases between. Looked up from germline, CDR1 is LGHDT and CDR2 is YNNKEL (reference sequence). This CDR3 is 14 amino acids long. CDR3 sequence (DNA): TGTGCCAGCAGCGCTCAGGGGCGCAGTGAAAAACTGTTTTTT. It encodes CASSAQGRSEKLFF.

The chain carries TRBV28 and TRBJ1-5; D not resolved. Per the germline V gene, CDR1 is MDHEN and CDR2 is SYDVKM. The CDR3 extends over 12 amino acids. V shed 8 bases and J shed 0 bases, with 5 bases lying between them. CDR3: CASQNSNQPQHF. DNA for the CDR3: TGTGCCAGCCAGAATAGCAATCAGCCCCAGCATTTT. The full variable domain, rest sourced from reference TRBV28 and TRBJ1-5, is DVKVTQSSRYLVKRTGEKVFLECVQDMDHENMFWYRQDPGLGLRLIYFSYDVKMKEKGDIPEGYSVSREKKERFSLILESASTNQTSMYLCASQNSNQPQHFGDGTRLSIL.

V is TRBV6-2 or TRBV6-3 and J is TRBJ2-3, with TRBD2 matching over 9 bases. CDR1 and CDR2 (germline): MNHEY, SVGEGT. V lost 2 bases and J lost 5; bases outside the gene matches: 5. CDR3 size: 15 residues. CDR3 region: CASSYRAGGGDTQYF. The DNA of the CDR3 is TGTGCCAGCAGTTACCGCGCGGGAGGGGGAGATACGCAGTATTTT.

This clone showed up just a few times. The gene calls are TRBV7-9 and TRBJ1-1; D might be TRBD1 (6 bases). Germline loops: CDR1 SEHNR, CDR2 FQNEAQ (reference sequence). This CDR3 contains 18 residues. Trimming pared 8 bases from V and 0 bases from J, leaving 25 bases between. This CDR3 is CASRYTRDKGNMNTEAFF. The CDR3 bases are TGTGCCAGCCGGTACACCCGGGACAAGGGTAACATGAACACTGAAGCTTTCTTT.

The chain employs TRBV18 and TRBJ2-2; TRBD1 might be the D (5 bases). The V end lost 5 bases, the J end lost 5 bases, and 15 bases lay between the germline ends. Germline lookup yields CDR1 KGHSH and CDR2 LQKENI. The CDR3 contains 15 residues. DNA of the CDR3: TGTGCCAGCTCATTGACAGACGCCAAGACCGGGGAGCTGTTTTTT. It encodes CASSLTDAKTGELFF.

This chain uses TRBV5-1 with TRBJ2-7; weak D call: TRBD1 (7 bases). Germline V gene lookup returns CDR1 SGHRS and CDR2 YFSETQ. This CDR3 spans 16 amino acids. The germline V and J ends were trimmed by 8 bases and 6 bases, with 27 bases remaining between them. CDR3 nucleotide sequence: TGCGCCAGAGAGGGCTGGGGGGTGACAGGGAGAGGCGAGCAGTACTTC. As protein: CAREGWGVTGRGEQYF.

The gene calls are TRBV27 and TRBJ1-5; 7 bases match TRBD1. The V gene end was trimmed by 5 bases and the J gene end by 9 bases; junction bases not matched to a gene: 10. Germline-derived CDR1 and CDR2 are MNHEY and SMNVEV (reference sequence). This CDR3 contains 14 residues. CDR3 in DNA: TGTGCCAGCAGTAACCGACAGGGAGGTGGGCCCCAGCATTTT. Its translation: CASSNRQGGGPQHF.

The chain employs TRBV27 and TRBJ2-5; TRBD2 matches at 7 bases. Germline V lookup: CDR1 MNHEY, CDR2 SMNVEV (reference sequence). This CDR3 has 12 residues. The V gene end was trimmed by 3 bases and the J gene end by 5 bases; junction bases not matched to a gene: 0. The CDR3 DNA follows: TGTGCCAGCAGTTTCGGGGGGGAGACCCAGTACTTC. Its protein is CASSFGGETQYF.

The rearrangement joins TRBV10-3 to TRBJ2-7; a weak D match, TRBD1 (5 bases). CDR3 length equals 14 residues. V lost 5 bases and J 2 bases, leaving 13 bases between the germline ends. Germline V gene data show CDR1 as ENHRY and CDR2 as SYGVKD. The CDR3 is CAISTGVYTYEQYF. Written as DNA, the CDR3 is TGTGCCATCAGTACAGGTGTATATACCTACGAGCAGTACTTC.

This chain uses TRBV6-2 or TRBV6-3 with TRBJ2-5; 7 bases are a match to TRBD1. This CDR3 has 15 residues. Germline V gene lookup returns CDR1 MNHEY and CDR2 SVGEGT. Trimming removed 6 bases from V and 5 bases from J; junction bases left unmatched: 12. The CDR3 DNA reads TGTGCCAGCAGCCAAGGGACAGTCATTATTGAGACCCAGTACTTC. Translating gives CASSQGTVIIETQYF.

The CDR3 loop is CASSPGDYEQFF. The CDR3 coding sequence is TGCGCCAGCAGCCCCGGGGACTATGAGCAGTTCTTC. The gene calls are TRBV5-1 and TRBJ2-1, with a possible D match to TRBD2 (6 bases). The CDR3 runs 12 residues. V lost 4 bases to trimming and J lost 8 bases, with 10 bases between them. Germline-derived CDR1 and CDR2 are SGHRS and YFSETQ.

V gene TRBV19 combines with J gene TRBJ2-2; 10 bases fit TRBD2. The length of the CDR3 is 15 residues. Germline assignment: CDR1 LNHDA and CDR2 SQIVND (reference sequence). V shed 6 bases, J shed 7 bases, and the junction held 8 bases outside the gene matches. The CDR3 DNA sequence: TGTGCCAGTAGAGAGAGCGGGAGGGCCAGCGGGGAGCTGTTTTTT. Encoded protein: CASRESGRASGELFF.

This chain uses TRBV5-1 with TRBJ2-1, with TRBD1 matching 7 bases. The junction had 10 bases not matched to a gene; V was cut back by 4 bases and J by 3 bases. CDR1 and CDR2 from the germline V gene are SGHRS and YFSETQ. The CDR3 runs to 16 residues. CDR3 sequence (DNA): TGCGCCAGCAGCCTCGACCCAGGGACAGACTACAATGAGCAGTTCTTC. It encodes CASSLDPGTDYNEQFF. The variable domain in full, completed from reference TRBV5-1 and TRBJ2-1, reads KAGVTQTPRYLIKTRGQQVTLSCSPISGHRSVSWYQQTPGQGLQFLFEYFSETQRNKGNFPGRFSGRQFSNSRSEMNVSTLELGDSALYLCASSLDPGTDYNEQFFGPGTRLTVL.

The rearrangement joins TRBV5-1 to TRBJ2-7, with D tentatively TRBD1 (6 bases). V dropped 5 bases and J dropped 2 bases, with 14 bases sitting between them. Germline CDR1 is SGHRS and CDR2 is YFSETQ. This CDR3 contains 14 residues. CDR3 sequence (DNA): TGCGCCAGCAGTTCCGCAGGGGTGGCCTACGAGCAGTACTTC. Protein sequence: CASSSAGVAYEQYF. The full variable domain, rest sourced from reference TRBV5-1 and TRBJ2-7, is KAGVTQTPRYLIKTRGQQVTLSCSPISGHRSVSWYQQTPGQGLQFLFEYFSETQRNKGNFPGRFSGRQFSNSRSEMNVSTLELGDSALYLCASSSAGVAYEQYFGPGTRLTVT.